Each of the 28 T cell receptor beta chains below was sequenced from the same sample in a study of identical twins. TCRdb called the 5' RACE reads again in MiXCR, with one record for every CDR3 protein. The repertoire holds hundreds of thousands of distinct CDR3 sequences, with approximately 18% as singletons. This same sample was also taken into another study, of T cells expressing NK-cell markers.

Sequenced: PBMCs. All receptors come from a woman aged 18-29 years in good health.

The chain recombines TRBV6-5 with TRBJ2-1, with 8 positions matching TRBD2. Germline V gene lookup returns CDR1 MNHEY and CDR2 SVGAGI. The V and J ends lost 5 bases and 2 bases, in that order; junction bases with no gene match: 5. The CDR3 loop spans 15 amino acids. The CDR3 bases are TGTGCCAGCAGTACTAGCGGAGATCCCTACAATGAGCAGTTCTTC. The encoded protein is CASSTSGDPYNEQFF.

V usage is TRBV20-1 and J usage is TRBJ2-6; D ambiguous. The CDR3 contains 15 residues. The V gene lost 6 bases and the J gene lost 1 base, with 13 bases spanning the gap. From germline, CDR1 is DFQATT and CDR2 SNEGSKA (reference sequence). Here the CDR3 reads CSAPFAPSGANVLTF. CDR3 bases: TGCAGTGCGCCGTTTGCCCCATCTGGGGCCAACGTCCTGACTTTC.

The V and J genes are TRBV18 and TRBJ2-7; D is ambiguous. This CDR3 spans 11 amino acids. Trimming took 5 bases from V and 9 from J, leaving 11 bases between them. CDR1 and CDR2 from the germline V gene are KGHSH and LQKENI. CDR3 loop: CASSMEIGQYF. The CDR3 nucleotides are TGTGCCAGCTCAATGGAGATTGGGCAGTACTTC.

The CDR3 sequence: CASSRGGSTEAFF. CDR3 DNA: TGCGCCAGCAGCCGGGGTGGGAGCACTGAAGCTTTCTTT. The chain links TRBV4-3 to TRBJ1-1; D call uncertain. The CDR3 is 13 amino acids. Trimming took off 4 bases at V and 4 bases at J, with 10 bases between the two ends. The V gene's germline CDR1 is LGHNA and CDR2 YSLEER.

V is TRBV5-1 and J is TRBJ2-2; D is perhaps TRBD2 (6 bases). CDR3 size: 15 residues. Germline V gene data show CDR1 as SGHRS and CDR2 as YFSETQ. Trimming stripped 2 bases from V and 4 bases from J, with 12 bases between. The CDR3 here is CASSFGGPGTGELFF. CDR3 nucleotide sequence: TGCGCCAGCAGCTTCGGGGGTCCTGGCACCGGGGAGCTGTTTTTT.

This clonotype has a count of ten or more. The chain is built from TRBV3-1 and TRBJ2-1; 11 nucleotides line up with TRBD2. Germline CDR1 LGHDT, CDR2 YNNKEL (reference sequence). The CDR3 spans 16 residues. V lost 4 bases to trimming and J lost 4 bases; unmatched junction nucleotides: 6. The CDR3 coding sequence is TGTGCCAGCAGCCCCTTAGCGGGAGGGGGTTACAATGAGCAGTTCTTC. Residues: CASSPLAGGGYNEQFF.

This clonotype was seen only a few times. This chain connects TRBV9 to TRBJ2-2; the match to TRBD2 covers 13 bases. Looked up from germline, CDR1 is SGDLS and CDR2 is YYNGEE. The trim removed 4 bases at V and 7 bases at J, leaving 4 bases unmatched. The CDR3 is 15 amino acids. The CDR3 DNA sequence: TGTGCCAGCAGCACTAGCGGGGGGGCCCTCGGGGAGCTGTTTTTT. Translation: CASSTSGGALGELFF.

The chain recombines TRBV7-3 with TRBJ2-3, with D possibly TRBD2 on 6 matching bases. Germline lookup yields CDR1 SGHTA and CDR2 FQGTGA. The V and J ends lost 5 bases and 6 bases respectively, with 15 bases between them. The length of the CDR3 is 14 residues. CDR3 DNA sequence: TGTGCCAGCAGCCCCGGGGGTTTTCTCGATACGCAGTATTTT. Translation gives CASSPGGFLDTQYF. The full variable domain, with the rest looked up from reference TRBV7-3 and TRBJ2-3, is GAGVSQTPSNKVTEKGKYVELRCDPISGHTALYWYRQSLGQGPEFLIYFQGTGAADDSGLPNDRFFAVRPEGSVSTLKIQRTERGDSAVYLCASSPGGFLDTQYFGPGTRLTVL.

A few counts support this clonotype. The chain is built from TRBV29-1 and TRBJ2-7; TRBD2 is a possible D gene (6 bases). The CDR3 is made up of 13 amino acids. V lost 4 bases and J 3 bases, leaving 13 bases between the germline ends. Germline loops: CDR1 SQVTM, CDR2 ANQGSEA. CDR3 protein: CSVGTDYYYEQYF. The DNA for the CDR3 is TGCAGCGTTGGCACGGACTATTACTACGAGCAGTACTTC.

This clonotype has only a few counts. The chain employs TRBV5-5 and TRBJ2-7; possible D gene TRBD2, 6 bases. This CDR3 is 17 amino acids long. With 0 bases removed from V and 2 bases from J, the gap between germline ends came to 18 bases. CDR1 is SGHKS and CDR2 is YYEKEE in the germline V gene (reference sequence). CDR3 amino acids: CASSLERVLADTYEQYF. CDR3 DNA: TGTGCCAGCAGCTTGGAAAGGGTTTTAGCGGACACCTACGAGCAGTACTTC.

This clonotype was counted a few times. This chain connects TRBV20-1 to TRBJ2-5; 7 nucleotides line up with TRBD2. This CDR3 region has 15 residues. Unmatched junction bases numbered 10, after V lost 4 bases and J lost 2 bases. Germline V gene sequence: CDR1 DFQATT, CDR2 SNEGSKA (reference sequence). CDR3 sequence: CSAKGLAEDQETQYF. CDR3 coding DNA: TGCAGTGCTAAGGGTCTAGCGGAGGATCAAGAGACCCAGTACTTC.

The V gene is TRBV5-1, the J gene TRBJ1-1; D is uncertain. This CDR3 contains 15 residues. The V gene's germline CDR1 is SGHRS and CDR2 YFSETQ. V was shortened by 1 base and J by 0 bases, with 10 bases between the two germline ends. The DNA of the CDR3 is TGCGCCAGCAGCTTGTCTAACAGCATGAACACTGAAGCTTTCTTT. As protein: CASSLSNSMNTEAFF.

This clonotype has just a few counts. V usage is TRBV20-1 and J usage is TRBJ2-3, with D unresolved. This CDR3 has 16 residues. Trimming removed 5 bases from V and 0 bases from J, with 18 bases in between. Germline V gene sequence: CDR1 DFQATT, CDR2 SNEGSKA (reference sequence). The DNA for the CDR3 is TGCAGTGCTGGTGGGCGTGGGGTTGCGAGCACAGATACGCAGTATTTT. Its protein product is CSAGGRGVASTDTQYF.

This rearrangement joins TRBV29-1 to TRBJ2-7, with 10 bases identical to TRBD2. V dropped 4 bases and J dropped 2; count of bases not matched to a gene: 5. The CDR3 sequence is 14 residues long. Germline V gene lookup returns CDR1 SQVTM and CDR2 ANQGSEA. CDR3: CSVVRLAGAYEQYF. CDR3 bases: TGCAGCGTTGTGAGGCTAGCGGGAGCCTACGAGCAGTACTTC.

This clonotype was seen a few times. This CDR3 reads CASSLGRVYEQYF. The CDR3 nucleotides read TGTGCCAGCAGTTTAGGCAGAGTCTACGAGCAGTACTTC. The V call is TRBV27, the J call TRBJ2-7; D is undetermined. Germline CDR1 MNHEY, CDR2 SMNVEV (reference sequence). The germline V and J ends were trimmed by 2 bases and 3 bases, with 8 bases remaining between them. This CDR3 region has 13 residues.

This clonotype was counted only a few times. DNA of the CDR3: TGCGCCAGCAGCCAGTCGGACAGAGGCGGCTACACCTTC. Protein sequence: CASSQSDRGGYTF. The V gene is TRBV4-1, the J gene TRBJ1-2; D is perhaps TRBD1 (6 bases). Germline V gene sequence: CDR1 MGHRA, CDR2 YSYEKL. This CDR3 spans 13 amino acids. The V end lost 3 bases, the J end lost 8 bases, and 13 bases lay between the germline ends.

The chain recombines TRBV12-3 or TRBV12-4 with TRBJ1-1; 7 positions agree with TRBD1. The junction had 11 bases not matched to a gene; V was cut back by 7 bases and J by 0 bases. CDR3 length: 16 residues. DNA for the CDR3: TGTGCCAGCATCTCTATCTTAGGGGGCCTGAACACTGAAGCTTTCTTT. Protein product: CASISILGGLNTEAFF.

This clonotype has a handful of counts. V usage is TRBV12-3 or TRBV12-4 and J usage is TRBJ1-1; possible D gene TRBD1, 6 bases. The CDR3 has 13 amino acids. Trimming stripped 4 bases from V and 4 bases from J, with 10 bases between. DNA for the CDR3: TGTGCCAGCAGTTACAGGGTACTCACTGAAGCTTTCTTT. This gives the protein CASSYRVLTEAFF.

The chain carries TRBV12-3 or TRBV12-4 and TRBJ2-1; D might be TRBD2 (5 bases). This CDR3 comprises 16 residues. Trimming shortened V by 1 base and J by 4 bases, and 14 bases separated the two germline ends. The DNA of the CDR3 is TGTGCCAGCAGTTTAGGGGCTAGCACCCTTTACAATGAGCAGTTCTTC. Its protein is CASSLGASTLYNEQFF.

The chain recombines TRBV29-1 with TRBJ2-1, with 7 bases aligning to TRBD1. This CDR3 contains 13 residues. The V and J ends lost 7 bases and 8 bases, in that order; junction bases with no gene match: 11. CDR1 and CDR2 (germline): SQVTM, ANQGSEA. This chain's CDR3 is CSARGQGVYEQFF. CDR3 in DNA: TGCAGCGCCAGGGGCCAGGGGGTTTATGAGCAGTTCTTC.

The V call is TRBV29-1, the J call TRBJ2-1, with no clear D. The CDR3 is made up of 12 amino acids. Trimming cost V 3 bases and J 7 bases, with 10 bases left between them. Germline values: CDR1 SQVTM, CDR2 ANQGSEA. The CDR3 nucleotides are TGCAGCGTTGAGGTTATCCCGAATGAGCAGTTCTTC. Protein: CSVEVIPNEQFF.

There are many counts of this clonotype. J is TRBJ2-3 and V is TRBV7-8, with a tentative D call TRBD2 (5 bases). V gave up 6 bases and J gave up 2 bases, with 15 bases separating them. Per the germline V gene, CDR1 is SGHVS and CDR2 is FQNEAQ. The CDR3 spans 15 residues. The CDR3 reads CASSLASGSTDTQYF. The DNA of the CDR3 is TGTGCCAGCAGTTTGGCGAGCGGTTCCACAGATACGCAGTATTTT.

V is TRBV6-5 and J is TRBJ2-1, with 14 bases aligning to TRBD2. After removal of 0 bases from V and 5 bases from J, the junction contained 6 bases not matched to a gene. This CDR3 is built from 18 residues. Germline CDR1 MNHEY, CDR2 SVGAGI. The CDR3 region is CASSYSSGLAGANNEQFF. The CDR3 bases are TGTGCCAGCAGTTACTCATCGGGACTAGCGGGAGCCAACAATGAGCAGTTCTTC.

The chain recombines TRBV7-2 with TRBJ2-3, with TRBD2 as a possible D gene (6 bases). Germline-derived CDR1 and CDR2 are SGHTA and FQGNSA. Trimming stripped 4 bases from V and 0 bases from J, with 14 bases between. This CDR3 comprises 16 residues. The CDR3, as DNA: TGTGCCAGCAGCTCACCCAGAGGAGGGAGCACAGATACGCAGTATTTT. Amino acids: CASSSPRGGSTDTQYF. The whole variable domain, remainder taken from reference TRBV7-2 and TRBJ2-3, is GAGVSQSPSNKVTEKGKDVELRCDPISGHTALYWYRQSLGQGLEFLIYFQGNSAPDKSGLPSDRFSAERTGGSVSTLTIQRTQQEDSAVYLCASSSPRGGSTDTQYFGPGTRLTVL.

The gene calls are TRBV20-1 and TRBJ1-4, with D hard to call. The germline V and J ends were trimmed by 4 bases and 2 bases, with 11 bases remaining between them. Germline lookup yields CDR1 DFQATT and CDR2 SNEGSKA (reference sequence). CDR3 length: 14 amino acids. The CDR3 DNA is TGCAGTGCTACCCGTCCCGAGACTAATGAAAAACTGTTTTTT. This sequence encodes CSATRPETNEKLFF.

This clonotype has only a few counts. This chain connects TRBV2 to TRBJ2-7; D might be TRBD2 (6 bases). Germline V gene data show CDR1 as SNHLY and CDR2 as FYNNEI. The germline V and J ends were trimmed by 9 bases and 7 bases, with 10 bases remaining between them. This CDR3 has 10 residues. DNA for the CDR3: TGTGCCAGATTCGGGGGAGAGCAGTACTTC. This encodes CARFGGEQYF.

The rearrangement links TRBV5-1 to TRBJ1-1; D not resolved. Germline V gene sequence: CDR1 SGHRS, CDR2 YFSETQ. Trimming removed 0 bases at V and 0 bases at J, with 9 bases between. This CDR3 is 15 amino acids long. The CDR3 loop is CASSLDGSVNTEAFF. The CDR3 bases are TGCGCCAGCAGCTTGGATGGCTCAGTGAACACTGAAGCTTTCTTT.

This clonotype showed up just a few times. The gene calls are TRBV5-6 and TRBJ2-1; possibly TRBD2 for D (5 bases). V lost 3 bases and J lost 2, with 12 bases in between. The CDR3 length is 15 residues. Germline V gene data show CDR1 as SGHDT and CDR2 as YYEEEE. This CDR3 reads CASSWGRGTYNEQFF. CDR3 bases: TGTGCCAGCAGCTGGGGTCGGGGAACCTACAATGAGCAGTTCTTC.